The 9 T cell receptor beta chains given below trace back to one sample, sequenced in a study of shared clonotypes between healthy human individuals. Profiled with immunoSEQ multiplex PCR; TCRdb holds only in-frame clones, not every one. This sample has about 2.4 million clones, with 80% to 95% found just once. Sample: naive CD4+ T cells from PBMCs. Documented subset: CD45RA+ positively selected. Source of these receptors: a man aged 18 to 29 in good health. Some clones in this sample may be carry-over from other donors' samples.

The chain carries TRBV7-2 and TRBJ2-1, with 11 bases aligning to TRBD2. There are 15 residues in the CDR3. V lost 6 bases, J lost 8 bases, and 9 bases stayed unmatched. Germline loops: CDR1 SGHTA, CDR2 FQGNSA. The CDR3 loop is CASRPIAGGRDEQFF. The DNA of the CDR3 is TGTGCCAGCAGGCCGATAGCGGGAGGGAGGGATGAGCAGTTCTTC.

This clone has just one count. V gene TRBV5-1 combines with J gene TRBJ2-1; 9 nucleotides agree with TRBD1. The CDR3 totals 13 residues. Germline loops: CDR1 SGHRS, CDR2 YFSETQ. After removal of 6 bases from V and 8 bases from J, the junction contained 6 bases not matched to a gene. The CDR3 region is CASNTGGRDEQFF. CDR3 DNA: TGCGCCAGCAACACAGGGGGCAGGGATGAGCAGTTCTTC. Full variable domain (remainder filled in from reference TRBV5-1 and TRBJ2-1): KAGVTQTPRYLIKTRGQQVTLSCSPISGHRSVSWYQQTPGQGLQFLFEYFSETQRNKGNFPGRFSGRQFSNSRSEMNVSTLELGDSALYLCASNTGGRDEQFFGPGTRLTVL.

The V and J genes are TRBV7-9 and TRBJ2-1; TRBD2 agrees at 11 bases. V was clipped by 4 bases and J by 0 bases; unmatched bases: 2. CDR1 is SEHNR, CDR2 FQNEAQ, per germline (reference sequence). This CDR3 contains 16 residues. In DNA, the CDR3 is TGTGCCAGCAGCTCGCTAGCGGGAGGCTCCTACAATGAGCAGTTCTTC. The encoded protein is CASSSLAGGSYNEQFF.

The chain combines TRBV7-2 with TRBJ2-5, with D maybe TRBD2 (6 bases). Trimming shortened V by 4 bases and J by 5 bases, and 17 bases separated the two germline ends. The CDR3 runs to 15 residues. Germline V gene sequence: CDR1 SGHTA, CDR2 FQGNSA. CDR3 nucleotide sequence: TGTGCCAGCAGCTCCCCCACGGGGGTTGAGGAGACCCAGTACTTC. It translates to CASSSPTGVEETQYF.

The V call is TRBV6-6, the J call TRBJ2-7; TRBD1 matches 8 bases. CDR3 length: 14 amino acids. The junction had 15 bases not matched to a gene; V was cut back by 5 bases and J by 12 bases. Germline assignment: CDR1 MNHNY and CDR2 SVGAGI (reference sequence). The CDR3 loop reads CASSPGTGWGGPYF. The CDR3 region has the DNA TGTGCCAGCAGTCCCGGGACAGGTTGGGGCGGTCCGTACTTC.

The chain employs TRBV18 and TRBJ1-1; no definite D call. There are 12 residues in the CDR3. Per germline, CDR1 KGHSH and CDR2 LQKENI. V was trimmed by 4 bases and J by 1 base, leaving 4 bases between them. The CDR3, as DNA: TGTGCCAGCTCACTCAAGAACACTGAAGCTTTCTTT. Residues: CASSLKNTEAFF. The variable domain in full, completed from reference TRBV18 and TRBJ1-1, reads NAGVMQNPRHLVRRRGQEARLRCSPMKGHSHVYWYRQLPEEGLKFMVYLQKENIIDESGMPKERFSAEFPKEGPSILRIQQVVRGDSAAYFCASSLKNTEAFFGQGTRLTVV.

The J gene is TRBJ1-1, the V gene TRBV6-6; D unresolved. Trimming took 6 bases from V and 1 from J, leaving 12 bases between them. Germline V gene sequence: CDR1 MNHNY, CDR2 SVGAGI (reference sequence). The CDR3 is made up of 14 amino acids. The CDR3 region has the DNA TGTGCCAGCAGCTCTCAACCGCAGAACACTGAAGCTTTCTTT. As protein: CASSSQPQNTEAFF.

As concerns this clone: The sample carries other DNA sequences with the same CDR3. V gene TRBV11-2 combines with J gene TRBJ2-1; 7 positions agree with TRBD2. The CDR3 loop spans 15 amino acids. V was pared by 1 base and J by 2 bases, with 2 bases of the junction left unmatched. CDR1 is SGHAT, CDR2 FQNNGV, per germline. CDR3 bases: TGTGCCAGCAGCTTAGGGCTAGCGGCCTACAATGAGCAGTTCTTC. The encoded protein is CASSLGLAAYNEQFF. The complete variable domain, with remaining parts taken from reference TRBV11-2 and TRBJ2-1, reads EAGVAQSPRYKIIEKRQSVAFWCNPISGHATLYWYQQILGQGPKLLIQFQNNGVVDDSQLPKDRFSAERLKGVDSTLKIQPAKLEDSAVYLCASSLGLAAYNEQFFGPGTRLTVL.

This clone was counted a single time. The chain couples TRBV2 to TRBJ2-5, with 8 bases identical to TRBD1. Germline CDR1 and CDR2: SNHLY and FYNNEI. This CDR3 spans 14 amino acids. Losses at the gene ends were 2 bases for V and 5 bases for J; bases not matched to a gene: 4. This chain's CDR3 is CASSEQGARETQYF. Written as DNA, the CDR3 is TGTGCCAGCAGTGAACAGGGGGCTCGGGAGACCCAGTACTTC.